A selection of T cell receptor beta chains follows, all from one sample in a study of cytomegalovirus exposure and HLA in healthy donors. Assay: immunoSEQ multiplex PCR; the TCRdb copy retains only in-frame clones and omits some. The sample holds 150,000 to 200,000 clones, more than 75% seen once. The sequencing sample was made of PBMCs. Receptor source: a young woman in good health and CMV-seronegative. CDR3s include the opening cysteine and the closing phenylalanine or tryptophan. The D gene is left open where the match is weak. Some rows have no size entry. The others give once, few or many, or a class for an expanded clone.

V,D,J,size,DNA,CDR3
TRBV19,-,TRBJ1-5,-,TGTGCCCCAGTAGAGGCGCAGCTCAATCAGCCCCAGCATTTT,CAPVEAQLNQPQHF
TRBV5-1,-,TRBJ2-1,-,TGCGCCAGCAGCTTAGACTGGGACAATGAGCAGTTCTTC,CASSLDWDNEQFF
TRBV4-2,TRBD2,TRBJ2-7,-,TGTGCCAGCAGCCAAGGACTAGCGGGGGAGTACTACGAGCAGTACTTC,CASSQGLAGEYYEQYF
TRBV19,-,TRBJ1-2,-,TGTGCCAGTAGTAACTTTAACTATGGCTACACCTTC,CASSNFNYGYTF
TRBV14,-,TRBJ2-3,-,TGTGCCAGCAACCCTGAAAACAGGGCTACGGCAGATACGCAGTATTTT,CASNPENRATADTQYF
TRBV30,TRBD1,TRBJ1-2,-,TGTGCCTGGAGGAACCGACAGGGCGGTGGCTACACCTTC,CAWRNRQGGGYTF
TRBV25-1,-,TRBJ1-1,-,TGTGCCAGCCACACGAACACTGAAGCTTTCTTT,CASHTNTEAFF
TRBV6-5,-,TRBJ2-3,-,TGTGCCAGCAGTTACGGCGGGACAGTCAATACAGATACGCAGTATTTT,CASSYGGTVNTDTQYF
TRBV7-2,-,TRBJ1-3,-,TGTGCCAGCAGCTTAGATCGGGGAAACACCATATATTTT,CASSLDRGNTIYF
TRBV2,-,TRBJ2-1,-,TGTGCCAGCAGTGAGGGGGCACACAATGAGCAGTTCTTC,CASSEGAHNEQFF
TRBV27,-,TRBJ2-2,-,TGTGCCAGCAGCTACGGGACAATGACCACCGGGGAGCTGTTTTTT,CASSYGTMTTGELFF
TRBV15,-,TRBJ1-1,-,TGTGCCACTGGGTCGGCCCGCGCGGCTGAAGCTTTCTTT,CATGSARAAEAFF
TRBV7-9,TRBD1,TRBJ2-6,-,TGTGCCAGCAGCTCGGGGGACAGGCAGACTGGGGCCAACGTCCTGACTTTC,CASSSGDRQTGANVLTF
TRBV4-1,-,TRBJ1-3,-,TGCGCCAGCAGCCAAGACAGGGGATATGGAAACACCATATATTTT,CASSQDRGYGNTIYF
TRBV25-1,TRBD1,TRBJ1-2,-,TGTGCCAGCAGGAGAGGACAGGGTAGCTATGGCTACACCTTC,CASRRGQGSYGYTF
TRBV7-8,-,TRBJ2-7,-,TGTGCCAGCAGCTTGGTAACGACTCCTGACGAGCAGTACTTC,CASSLVTTPDEQYF
TRBV2,TRBD1,TRBJ1-5,once,TGTGCCAGCAGTAAACAGGGGGTTCGCAATCAGCCCCAGCATTTT,CASSKQGVRNQPQHF
TRBV5-1,TRBD2,TRBJ2-7,-,TGCGCCAGCCGGACCTCTCAGCGGGGGGGATTGTACGAGCAGTACTTC,CASRTSQRGGLYEQYF
TRBV2,-,TRBJ2-7,-,TGTGCCAGCAGCGGTTTAACGGGCGAGCAGTACTTC,CASSGLTGEQYF
TRBV11-2,-,TRBJ2-5,-,TGTGCCAGCAGCCCCGACCCCCCGGGAGAGACCCAGTACTTC,CASSPDPPGETQYF
TRBV15,-,TRBJ1-6,-,TGTGCCACCAGCAGAGATACCTCACAGGCTAATTCACCCCTCCACTTT,CATSRDTSQANSPLHF
TRBV30,TRBD2,TRBJ2-1,-,TGTGCCTGGAGTGTACGCCATCGATTAGCGGGAGGGGTTAATGAGCAGTTCTTC,CAWSVRHRLAGGVNEQFF
TRBV5-1,TRBD1,TRBJ1-5,few,TGCGCCAGCAGCTTGACCGGACAGGGAGGCAACCAGCCCCAGCATTTT,CASSLTGQGGNQPQHF
TRBV27,TRBD2,TRBJ2-5,-,TGTGCCAGCAGCCGAGGGGTACTAGCGGGAGAGACCCAGTACTTC,CASSRGVLAGETQYF
TRBV19,-,TRBJ1-1,-,TGTGCCAGCCGCAGGGACACTGAAGCTTTCTTT,CASRRDTEAFF
TRBV10-3,TRBD2,TRBJ2-7,-,TGTGCCATCAAAAGGACTAGCGACGACGAGCAGTACTTC,CAIKRTSDDEQYF
TRBV25-1,-,TRBJ2-7,-,TGTGCCAGCAGTGAACGGGGGATAGAAGACGAGCAGTACTTC,CASSERGIEDEQYF
TRBV9,-,TRBJ2-3,-,TGTGCCAGCAGCTTCTCGGCCGGGAGTCGAGATACGCAGTATTTT,CASSFSAGSRDTQYF
TRBV5-4,TRBD2,TRBJ2-2,-,TGTGCCAGCAGCCCCGCGGGGGTAGCGGCGAACACCGGGGAGCTGTTTTTT,CASSPAGVAANTGELFF
TRBV2,-,TRBJ2-7,-,TGTGCCAGCGCCCCCTTAGCCTACGAGCAGTACTTC,CASAPLAYEQYF
TRBV5-1,-,TRBJ2-7,-,TGCGCCAGCAGCTTGGATGGGGCCGGGTACTACGAGCAGTACTTC,CASSLDGAGYYEQYF
TRBV27,TRBD2,TRBJ2-3,-,TGTGCCAGCAGTTTAACGGGAGGGCCAGATACGCAGTATTTT,CASSLTGGPDTQYF
TRBV5-5,-,TRBJ1-1,-,TGTGCCAGCAGCGGGCCGTGGGCCGATGAAGCTTTCTTT,CASSGPWADEAFF
TRBV6-6,-,TRBJ1-4,-,TGTGCCAGCAGCCGAAGCACCACAACTAATGAAAAACTGTTTTTT,CASSRSTTTNEKLFF
TRBV7-7,-,TRBJ2-2,-,TGTGCCAGCAGCTCAGTTCGGGGCACCGGGGAGCTGTTTTTT,CASSSVRGTGELFF
TRBV15,TRBD1,TRBJ1-4,-,TGTGCCACCAGTACCGGGACAGGAGATAATGAAAAACTGTTTTTT,CATSTGTGDNEKLFF
TRBV6-6,TRBD1,TRBJ1-3,-,TGTGCCAGCCGGTCGACAGGGACTTCTGGAAACACCATATATTTT,CASRSTGTSGNTIYF
TRBV7-2,TRBD2,TRBJ2-5,few,TGTGCCAGCAGCTTAGGGGGGGGGATCCTAGAGACCCAGTACTTC,CASSLGGGILETQYF
TRBV5-1,TRBD2,TRBJ2-1,-,TGCGCCAGCAGCCCCGGACTAGCGGAAAACAATGAGCAGTTCTTC,CASSPGLAENNEQFF
TRBV30,TRBD1,TRBJ1-4,-,TGTGCCTGGACCCCCCGGGACAGGGGTGTAAATGAAAAACTGTTTTTT,CAWTPRDRGVNEKLFF
TRBV5-1,TRBD2,TRBJ2-1,once,TGCGCCAGCAGCTTCTTAGCGGGAGGGGATAGGGGTGAGCAGTTCTTC,CASSFLAGGDRGEQFF
TRBV11-2,-,TRBJ2-3,-,TGTGCCAGCAGCTCCACTCAGTTTTCGGGAAGCACAGATACGCAGTATTTT,CASSSTQFSGSTDTQYF
TRBV4-1,-,TRBJ1-5,-,TGCGCCAGCAGCCAAGGTAGGGGCTACAGGGACAATCAGCCCCAGCATTTT,CASSQGRGYRDNQPQHF
TRBV2,-,TRBJ1-1,-,TGTGCCAGCAGCCGGTCGGGGGGGACTGAAGCTTTCTTT,CASSRSGGTEAFF
TRBV5-4,TRBD2,TRBJ2-3,-,TGTGCCGCAACTGTGGGGGGGGGAGATACGCAGTATTTT,CAATVGGGDTQYF
TRBV10-3,TRBD1,TRBJ1-6,few,TGTGCCATCAAGTTAGACAGGGGGCAGGGTTCACCCCTCCACTTT,CAIKLDRGQGSPLHF
TRBV5-4,-,TRBJ1-2,-,TGTGCCAGCAGCCCGGATGGGAGGGTAGGGGACTATGGCTACACCTTC,CASSPDGRVGDYGYTF
TRBV5-4,TRBD1,TRBJ2-1,-,TGTGCCAGCAGCTTATCCGACAGGGACCATGAGCAGTTCTTC,CASSLSDRDHEQFF
TRBV4-2,-,TRBJ2-3,few,TGTGCCAGCAGCCCATTAATTAGCGGCTACACAGATACGCAGTATTTT,CASSPLISGYTDTQYF
TRBV7-6,-,TRBJ2-1,-,TGTGCCAGCAGCTTCCGGCCAGAGGTACGCGATGAGCAGTTCTTC,CASSFRPEVRDEQFF
TRBV5-6,TRBD1,TRBJ1-1,-,TGTGCCAGCAGTTTGGGGACAGGGGGCACTGAAGCTTTCTTT,CASSLGTGGTEAFF
TRBV9,TRBD1,TRBJ2-7,-,TGTGCCAGCAGCGTAGCCGGGACAGGGTACGAGCAGTACTTC,CASSVAGTGYEQYF
TRBV2,TRBD1,TRBJ2-3,-,TGTGCCAGCAGTTACAGACAGGGTGGTACAGATACGCAGTATTTT,CASSYRQGGTDTQYF
TRBV28,-,TRBJ1-5,-,TGTGCCAGCAGTTTAGTATATAGCAATCAGCCCCAGCATTTT,CASSLVYSNQPQHF
TRBV4-1,TRBD1,TRBJ2-7,-,TGCGCCAGCAGCTTCGACAGGGGGCAATTTTACGAGCAGTACTTC,CASSFDRGQFYEQYF
TRBV11-2,TRBD1,TRBJ1-2,-,TGTGCCAGCAGCTTAGATGACAGGGCGAGATGGTATGGCTACACCTTC,CASSLDDRARWYGYTF